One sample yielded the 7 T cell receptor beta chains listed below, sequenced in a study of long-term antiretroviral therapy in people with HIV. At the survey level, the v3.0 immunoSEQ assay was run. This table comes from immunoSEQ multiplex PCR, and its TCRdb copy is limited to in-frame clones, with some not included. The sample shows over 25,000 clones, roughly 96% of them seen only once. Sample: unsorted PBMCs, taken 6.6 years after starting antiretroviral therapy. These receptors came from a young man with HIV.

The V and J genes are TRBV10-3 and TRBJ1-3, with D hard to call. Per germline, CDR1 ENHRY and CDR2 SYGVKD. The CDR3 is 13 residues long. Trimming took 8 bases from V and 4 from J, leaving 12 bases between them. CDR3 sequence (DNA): TGTGCCATCCTGACTGACAACGGAAACACCATATATTTT. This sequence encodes CAILTDNGNTIYF.

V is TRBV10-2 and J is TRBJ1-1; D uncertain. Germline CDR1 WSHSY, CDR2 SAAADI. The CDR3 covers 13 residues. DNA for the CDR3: TGCGCAGCTAGAGCAAGGAGGGACACTGAAGCTTTCTTT. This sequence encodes CAARARRDTEAFF.

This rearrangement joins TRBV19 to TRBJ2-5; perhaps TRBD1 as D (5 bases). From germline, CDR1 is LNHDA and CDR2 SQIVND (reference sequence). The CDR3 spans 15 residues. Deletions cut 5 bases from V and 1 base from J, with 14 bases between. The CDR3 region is CASSERGPGQETQYF. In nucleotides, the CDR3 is TGTGCCAGTAGTGAAAGGGGCCCTGGCCAAGAGACCCAGTACTTC. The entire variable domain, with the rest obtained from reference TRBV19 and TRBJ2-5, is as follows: DGGITQSPKYLFRKEGQNVTLSCEQNLNHDAMYWYRQDPGQGLRLIYYSQIVNDFQKGDIAEGYSVSREKKESFPLTVTSAQKNPTAFYLCASSERGPGQETQYFGPGTRLLVL.

CDR3 DNA: TGTGCCAGCAGTTTTGACACTTACACAGATACGCAGTATTTT. Translating it yields CASSFDTYTDTQYF. The V and J genes are TRBV6-5 and TRBJ2-3; D gene uncertain. Per the germline V gene, CDR1 is MNHEY and CDR2 is SVGAGI. This CDR3 is built from 14 residues. Trimming cost V 4 bases and J 2 bases, with 10 bases left between them.

The CDR3 DNA follows: TGTGCCAGCAGCTTATGGCCACAGGGACGCAATGAGCAGTTCTTC. Its translation is CASSLWPQGRNEQFF. The rearrangement links TRBV11-1 to TRBJ2-1; D may be TRBD1 (6 bases). V was shortened by 2 bases and J by 6 bases, with 14 bases between the two germline ends. CDR1 and CDR2 (germline): SGHAT, FQDESV (reference sequence). This CDR3 is built from 15 residues.

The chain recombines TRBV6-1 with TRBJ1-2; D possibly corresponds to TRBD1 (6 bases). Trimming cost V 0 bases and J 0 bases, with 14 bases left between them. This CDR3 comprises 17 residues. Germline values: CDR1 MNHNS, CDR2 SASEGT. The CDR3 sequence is CASSEARPGAANYGYTF. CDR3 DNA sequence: TGTGCCAGCAGTGAAGCCCGACCGGGGGCAGCTAACTATGGCTACACCTTC.

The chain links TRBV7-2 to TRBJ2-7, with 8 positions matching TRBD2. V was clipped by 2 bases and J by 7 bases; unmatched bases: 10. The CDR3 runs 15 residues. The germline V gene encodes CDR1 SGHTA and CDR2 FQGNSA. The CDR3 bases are TGTGCCAGCAGCTTACAAGCGGGGGAGGCGGGTGAGCAGTACTTC. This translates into CASSLQAGEAGEQYF.